This T cell receptor (beta chain) was sequenced for a study of beta chain features in type 1 diabetes. Overall study: Across the samples, approximately 98,000,000 sorted cells were examined in total. Points from the study as a whole: High TCR expression in some cells could lead to their over-representation in cDNA sequencing.

Expressed TCRB transcripts were sequenced because the entire RNA isolate underwent reverse transcription. Measured with immunoSEQ multiplex PCR; TCRdb has only the in-frame clones, and not every one. The sample includes around 160,000 clones, under 60% seen only once; the top ten take roughly 0.42%. The CDR3 runs to 14 residues. Germline CDR1 reads SQVTM; CDR2 reads ANQGSEA. V was pared by 6 bases and J by 0 bases, with 5 bases of the junction left unmatched. A note on this clone: What it binds is not known.

The clonotype comes from a man between 18 and 29 years old in good health. V and J are TRBV29-1 and TRBJ1-1, with TRBD1 identical over 9 bases. The sequenced sample consisted of Tregs from blood. The chain's CDR3 is CSVLGTGLNTEAFF. DNA for the CDR3: TGCAGCGTCTTAGGGACAGGGTTGAACACTGAAGCTTTCTTT.